This T cell receptor (beta chain) was recovered during a study of CXCR3-negative and CXCR3-positive naive CD8 T cells. A CD45RO-CCR7+CD27+CD95- profile was what naive CD8+ T cells displayed. Study findings and constraints: A higher hydrophobicity marked the TRB CDR3s of CXCR3-positive naive cells versus CXCR3-negative naive cells. With surface CD5 comparable between naive subsets, TCR strength was estimated using properties derived from the TRB CDR3. Both naive subsets showed comparably high diversity, and memory CD8+ cells showed much lower diversity.

The CDR3 runs 15 residues. Germline CDR1 and CDR2: SGDLS and YYNGEE. Note on this clonotype: Its antigen is unknown.

The TRB cDNA libraries were prepared by 5' RACE with UMI labels. Reanalyzing the 5' RACE reads, TCRdb keeps one entry per CDR3 protein, without DNA. The sample table sets out approximately 140,000 distinct CDR3 sequences. The rearrangement joins TRBV9 to TRBJ2-2; the D call of TRBD2 rests on TCRdb alone, since no DNA is present to check it. Sequencing was performed on naive CXCR3+ CD8+ T cells from blood. Subset here: CD45RO-CCR7+CD27+CD95- naive CD8+ T cells expressing CXCR3 (TNR3+). The TCR originated in a human donor in good health. Some clones in this sample may be carry-over from other donors' samples. CDR3 in amino acids: CASSAASGYTGELFF.